This T cell receptor (beta chain) was sequenced during a study of shared clonotypes between healthy human individuals. Overall study context: The donor group consisted of two women and three men, aged 18 to 49.

Naive CD8 cells, CD45RO-negative and positively selected for CCR7, excluded terminally differentiated effector memory CD45RA+ cells. A word on this clone: Antigen unknown.

General study points: Several donors showed sharing of about 4.7% of naive CD4 clonotypes. Larger richness was generally estimated for naive than memory subsets.

CDR1 is SQVTM and CDR2 is ANQGSEA in the germline V gene. This CDR3 is 16 amino acids long. Germline trimming cut 4 bases from V and 7 bases from J; bases unmatched to any gene: 15. Template for every sorted-subset replicate PCR totaled about 200 ng DNA, around 33,000 T cell genomes. Clones were read by immunoSEQ multiplex PCR, and TCRdb kept only the in-frame ones, dropping some. The sample contains hundreds of thousands of clones, almost 95% of which appear only once. The TCR comes from a man aged 25-40 years in good health. J is TRBJ2-1 and V is TRBV29-1; TRBD2 matches at 8 bases. The sequencing sample was made of naive CD8+ T cells sorted from blood. The CDR3 DNA reads TGCAGCGTTGCCGAACTTGGCGGGAGGAACCAGAATGAGCAGTTCTTC. Protein product: CSVAELGGRNQNEQFF.